One and the same sample provided the 18 T cell receptor beta chains below, sequenced in a study of shared T cell receptors in the human thymus. Measured with immunoSEQ multiplex PCR; TCRdb has only the in-frame clones, and not every one. The data show 600,000 or so clones, around 87% seen once. These records were also assigned to another study, of human thymus T cells.

The specimen was thymocytes. The receptors derive from a boy in the first two years of life with a congenital heart defect.

This clone was counted a few times. This sequence joins TRBV7-6 and TRBJ2-2; D possibly corresponds to TRBD2 (7 bases). Germline V gene data show CDR1 as SGHVS and CDR2 as FNYEAQ. The CDR3 is made up of 17 amino acids. V was trimmed by 0 bases and J by 5 bases, leaving 16 bases between them. CDR3 loop: CASSLALRGAGTGELFF. In DNA form, the CDR3 reads TGTGCCAGCAGCTTAGCGCTACGGGGGGCAGGGACCGGGGAGCTGTTTTTT. Based on the CDR3 plus reference TRBV7-6 and TRBJ2-2, the full variable domain is GAGVSQSPRYKVTKRGQDVALRCDPISGHVSLYWYRQALGQGPEFLTYFNYEAQQDKSGLPNDRFSAERPEGSISTLTIQRTEQRDSAMYRCASSLALRGAGTGELFFGEGSRLTVL.

The V gene is TRBV4-2, the J gene TRBJ1-1; 8 nucleotides match TRBD1. Germline lookup yields CDR1 LGHNA and CDR2 YNFKEQ. This CDR3 has 16 amino acids. The ends lost 1 base at V and 1 base at J; junction bases unmatched: 5. Written as DNA, the CDR3 is TGTGCCAGCAGCCAAGTGACTGGGACAGGGAACACTGAAGCTTTCTTT. This encodes CASSQVTGTGNTEAFF.

This clone was detected once. The chain combines TRBV4-3 with TRBJ2-2, with 8 bases aligning to TRBD2. CDR1 and CDR2 (germline): LGHNA, YSLEER. This CDR3 spans 17 amino acids. V trimming: 0 bases; J trimming: 3 bases; junction bases outside the gene matches: 6. CDR3: CASSQDQRAGDTGELFF. In DNA form, the CDR3 reads TGCGCCAGCAGCCAAGATCAAAGAGCGGGAGACACCGGGGAGCTGTTTTTT.

The chain is built from TRBV2 and TRBJ2-5, with D unresolved. Per germline, CDR1 SNHLY and CDR2 FYNNEI. This CDR3 spans 14 amino acids. V was pared by 6 bases and J by 5 bases, with 16 bases between. The chain's CDR3 is CASRPPGPGETQYF. The CDR3 region has the DNA TGTGCCAGCAGGCCACCGGGTCCCGGGGAGACCCAGTACTTC. Supplemented by reference TRBV2 and TRBJ2-5, the full variable domain reads EPEVTQTPSHQVTQMGQEVILRCVPISNHLYFYWYRQILGQKVEFLVSFYNNEISEKSEIFDDQFSVERPDGSNFTLKIRSTKLEDSAMYFCASRPPGPGETQYFGPGTRLLVL.

The rearrangement uses TRBV15 and TRBJ1-2; the D gene is possibly TRBD1 (5 bases). The ends were cut back, 3 bases at V and 0 bases at J, with 20 bases in the middle. CDR1 is LNHNV, CDR2 YYDKDF, per germline (reference sequence). CDR3 length equals 18 residues. The CDR3 nucleotides read TGTGCCACCAGCAGTCGGGGGGGGGTGGACGGAGCTAACTATGGCTACACCTTC. It codes for CATSSRGGVDGANYGYTF.

The chain is built from TRBV4-3 and TRBJ2-5, with TRBD1 matching over 7 bases. CDR1 LGHNA and CDR2 YSLEER come from the germline V gene. CDR3 length: 17 residues. Germline trimming cut 1 base from V and 0 bases from J; bases unmatched to any gene: 8. This CDR3 is CASSQVIRTGYQETQYF. DNA for the CDR3: TGCGCCAGCAGCCAAGTCATCCGGACAGGTTACCAAGAGACCCAGTACTTC.

The J gene is TRBJ2-1, the V gene TRBV6-1; D is possibly TRBD2 (5 bases). In germline, CDR1 is MNHNS, CDR2 SASEGT. There are 13 residues in the CDR3. Trimming took 5 bases from V and 5 from J, leaving 10 bases between them. The CDR3 bases are TGTGCCAGCAGTTTTGCTAGCAACAATGAGCAGTTCTTC. Translated: CASSFASNNEQFF.

This chain connects TRBV29-1 to TRBJ2-2; TRBD1 aligns across 8 bases. This CDR3 is built from 13 residues. Germline CDR1 reads SQVTM; CDR2 reads ANQGSEA. The V segment lost 7 bases and the J segment 0 bases; nucleotides outside the gene matches: 1. The CDR3 region is CSGTGSNTGELFF. The CDR3 DNA is TGCAGCGGGACAGGGTCGAACACCGGGGAGCTGTTTTTT.

The chain carries TRBV15 and TRBJ1-2, with 7 bases matching TRBD1. The CDR3 length is 15 residues. The germline V gene encodes CDR1 LNHNV and CDR2 YYDKDF (reference sequence). J gave up 2 bases and V 0 bases, and 3 bases lay outside the gene matches. This CDR3 is CATSREGGQNYGYTF. The CDR3 region has the DNA TGTGCCACCAGCAGAGAAGGGGGACAGAACTATGGCTACACCTTC.

The chain uses TRBV5-1 and TRBJ2-6; weak D call: TRBD1 (5 bases). This CDR3 is 18 amino acids long. V dropped 2 bases and J dropped 0 bases, with 15 bases sitting between them. Germline loops: CDR1 SGHRS, CDR2 YFSETQ. Here the CDR3 reads CASSFLGGQPSGANVLTF. In nucleotides, the CDR3 is TGCGCCAGCAGCTTCTTAGGTGGACAACCCTCTGGGGCCAACGTCCTGACTTTC.

V usage is TRBV15 and J usage is TRBJ2-4; D is perhaps TRBD1 (5 bases). The CDR3 consists of 21 residues. V lost 0 bases and J 0 bases, leaving 24 bases between the germline ends. Per the germline V gene, CDR1 is LNHNV and CDR2 is YYDKDF (reference sequence). CDR3 nucleotides: TGTGCCACCAGCAGAGAGCCCGGGCCGAAGACAGTTTTTATAGCCAAAAACATTCAGTACTTC. Encoded protein: CATSREPGPKTVFIAKNIQYF.

J is TRBJ2-7 and V is TRBV11-2; D is possibly TRBD1 (6 bases). V was cut by 5 bases and J by 8 bases, with 13 bases left in between. CDR1 is SGHAT, CDR2 FQNNGV, per germline. The CDR3 is 12 residues long. The DNA for the CDR3 is TGTGCCAGCAGCCCGGGAACAGGGCAGCAGTACTTC. The encoded protein is CASSPGTGQQYF. Filled out from reference TRBV11-2 and TRBJ2-7, the complete variable domain reads EAGVAQSPRYKIIEKRQSVAFWCNPISGHATLYWYQQILGQGPKLLIQFQNNGVVDDSQLPKDRFSAERLKGVDSTLKIQPAKLEDSAVYLCASSPGTGQQYFGPGTRLTVT.

V is TRBV15 and J is TRBJ1-1, with TRBD1 as a possible D gene (6 bases). The CDR3 totals 11 residues. CDR1 is LNHNV, CDR2 YYDKDF, per germline (reference sequence). The V end lost 4 bases, the J end lost 7 bases, and 7 bases lay between the germline ends. The CDR3 nucleotides read TGTGCCACCAGCATGGGACATGAAGCTTTCTTT. Encoded protein: CATSMGHEAFF.

V gene TRBV9 combines with J gene TRBJ2-7, with D maybe TRBD2 (5 bases). Per the germline V gene, CDR1 is SGDLS and CDR2 is YYNGEE. With 2 bases removed from V and 0 bases from J, the gap between germline ends came to 9 bases. The CDR3 contains 14 residues. CDR3 bases: TGTGCCAGCAGCGTTTCGGACTCCTCCTACGAGCAGTACTTC. It specifies CASSVSDSSYEQYF.

The CDR3 spells CSAIYFKGVGYNEQFF. For the CDR3, the DNA is TGCAGCGCCATATATTTCAAGGGGGTAGGGTACAATGAGCAGTTCTTC. This sequence joins TRBV29-1 and TRBJ2-1; perhaps TRBD1 as D (6 bases). The CDR3 covers 16 residues. V was trimmed by 7 bases and J by 4 bases, leaving 23 bases between them. CDR1 is SQVTM, CDR2 ANQGSEA, per germline.

The V gene is TRBV29-1, the J gene TRBJ2-1, with TRBD1 as a possible D gene (6 bases). V was pared by 5 bases and J by 7 bases, with 15 bases between. From germline, CDR1 is SQVTM and CDR2 ANQGSEA. The CDR3 runs to 13 residues. The DNA for the CDR3 is TGCAGCGTTCGACAGGTGGTGGTGAATGAGCAGTTCTTC. Protein: CSVRQVVVNEQFF.

A single count supports this clone. V usage is TRBV5-1 and J usage is TRBJ1-1; D ambiguous. Germline assignment: CDR1 SGHRS and CDR2 YFSETQ. The CDR3 sequence is 11 residues long. V lost 0 bases to trimming and J lost 8 bases, with 5 bases between them. The CDR3 coding sequence is TGCGCCAGCAGCTTGGAAACAGAAGCTTTCTTT. This codes for CASSLETEAFF.

This clone came up a few times. The V and J genes are TRBV6-5 and TRBJ1-3; weak D call: TRBD1 (6 bases). This CDR3 is built from 14 residues. Germline assignment: CDR1 MNHEY and CDR2 SVGAGI. The ends were cut back, 0 bases at V and 4 bases at J, with 7 bases in the middle. The CDR3 spells CASSYSDRGNTIYF. The CDR3 DNA reads as TGTGCCAGCAGTTACTCGGACAGAGGAAACACCATATATTTT.